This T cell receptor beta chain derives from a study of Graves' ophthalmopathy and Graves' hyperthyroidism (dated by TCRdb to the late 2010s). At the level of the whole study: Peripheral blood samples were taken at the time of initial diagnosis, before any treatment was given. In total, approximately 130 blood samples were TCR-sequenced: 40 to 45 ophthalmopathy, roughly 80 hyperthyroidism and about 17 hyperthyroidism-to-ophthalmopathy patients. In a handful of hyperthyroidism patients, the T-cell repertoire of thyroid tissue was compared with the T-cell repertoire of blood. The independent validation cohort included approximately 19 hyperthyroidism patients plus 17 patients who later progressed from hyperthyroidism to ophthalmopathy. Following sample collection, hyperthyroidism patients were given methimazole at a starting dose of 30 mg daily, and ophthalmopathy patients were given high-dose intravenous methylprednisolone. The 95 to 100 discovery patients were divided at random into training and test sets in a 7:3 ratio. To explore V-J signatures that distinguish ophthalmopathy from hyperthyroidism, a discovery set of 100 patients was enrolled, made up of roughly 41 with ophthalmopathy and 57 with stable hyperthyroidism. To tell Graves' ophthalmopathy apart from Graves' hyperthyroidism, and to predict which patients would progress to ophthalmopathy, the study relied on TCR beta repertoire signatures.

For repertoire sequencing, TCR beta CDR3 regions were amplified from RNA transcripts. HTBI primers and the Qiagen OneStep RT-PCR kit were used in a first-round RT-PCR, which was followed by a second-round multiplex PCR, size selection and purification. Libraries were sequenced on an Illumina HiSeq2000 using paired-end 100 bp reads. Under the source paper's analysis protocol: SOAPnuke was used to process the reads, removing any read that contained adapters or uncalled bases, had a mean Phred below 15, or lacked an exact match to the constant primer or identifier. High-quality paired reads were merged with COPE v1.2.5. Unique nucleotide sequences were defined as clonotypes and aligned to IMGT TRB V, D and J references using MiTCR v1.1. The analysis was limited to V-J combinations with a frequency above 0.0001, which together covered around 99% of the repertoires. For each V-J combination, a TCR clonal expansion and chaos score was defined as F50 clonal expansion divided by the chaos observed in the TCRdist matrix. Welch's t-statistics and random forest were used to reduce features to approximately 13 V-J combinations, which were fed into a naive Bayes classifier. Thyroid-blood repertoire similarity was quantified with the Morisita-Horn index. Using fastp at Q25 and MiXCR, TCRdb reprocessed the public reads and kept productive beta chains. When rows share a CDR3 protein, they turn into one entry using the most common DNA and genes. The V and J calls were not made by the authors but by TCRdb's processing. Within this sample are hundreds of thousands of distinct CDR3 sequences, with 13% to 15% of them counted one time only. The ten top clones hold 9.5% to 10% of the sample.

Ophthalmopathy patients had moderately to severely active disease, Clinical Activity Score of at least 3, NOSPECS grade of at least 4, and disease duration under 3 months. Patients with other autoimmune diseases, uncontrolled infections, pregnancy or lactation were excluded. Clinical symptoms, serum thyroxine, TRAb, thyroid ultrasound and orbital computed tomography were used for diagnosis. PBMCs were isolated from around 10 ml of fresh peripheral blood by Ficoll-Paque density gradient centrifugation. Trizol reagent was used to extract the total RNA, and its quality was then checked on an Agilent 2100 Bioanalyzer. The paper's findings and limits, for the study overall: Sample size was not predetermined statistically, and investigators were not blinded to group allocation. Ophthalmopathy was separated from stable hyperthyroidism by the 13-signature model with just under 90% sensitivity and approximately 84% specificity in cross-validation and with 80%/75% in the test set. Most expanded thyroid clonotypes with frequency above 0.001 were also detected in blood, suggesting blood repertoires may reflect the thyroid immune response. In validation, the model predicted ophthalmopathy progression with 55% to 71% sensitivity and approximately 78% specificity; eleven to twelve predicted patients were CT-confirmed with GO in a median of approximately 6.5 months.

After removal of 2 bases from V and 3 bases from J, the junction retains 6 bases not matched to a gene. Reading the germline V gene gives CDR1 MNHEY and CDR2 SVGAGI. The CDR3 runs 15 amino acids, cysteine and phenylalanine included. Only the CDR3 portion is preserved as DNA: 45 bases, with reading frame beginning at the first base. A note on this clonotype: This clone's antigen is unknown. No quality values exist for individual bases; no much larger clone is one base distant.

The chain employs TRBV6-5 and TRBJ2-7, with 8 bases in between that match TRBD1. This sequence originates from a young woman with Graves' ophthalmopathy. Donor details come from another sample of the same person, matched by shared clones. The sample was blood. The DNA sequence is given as TGTGCCAGCAGTTACCACGGGACAGGTAACTACGAGCAGTACTTC. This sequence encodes CASSYHGTGNYEQYF.